This T cell receptor beta chain was obtained from a study of cytomegalovirus exposure and HLA in healthy donors. Amplification used 60 Vbeta primers and 13 Jbeta primers. Assay used: immunoSEQ multiplex PCR; TCRdb lists only in-frame clones, some missing. The table lists about 160,000 clones, roughly 76% of them singletons, with under 15% in the top ten. Whole-study results and caveats: The likely origin of a cluster of highly shared sequence variants was a sequencing artifact. Presence/absence analyses assumed roughly uniform sequencing depth across donors. Listed as cytomegalovirus-associated were 150 or so TCR beta chains. Rarity held for most TCR sequences, but there were some public TCRs that occurred in many donors.

The germline gives CDR1 LNHNV, CDR2 YYDKDF (reference sequence). The CDR3 totals 14 residues. Germline trimming cut 9 bases from V and 4 bases from J; bases unmatched to any gene: 5. With respect to this clone: The antigen is unknown.

This rearrangement joins TRBV15 to TRBJ2-1; 11 bases agree with TRBD2. The sequence derives from a woman aged 45-65 years in good health and CMV-seronegative. The sample taken for sequencing was PBMCs. In DNA form, the CDR3 reads TGTGCCACGGCCGGGACTAGCGGATACAATGAGCAGTTCTTC. Translated, it gives CATAGTSGYNEQFF.